The next 27 T cell receptor beta chains were all read from a single sample in a study of T cell responses to AZD1222 COVID-19 vaccine. TCRdb's copy holds only in-frame clones and misses some; the assay was immunoSEQ multiplex PCR. This sample has 150,000 or so clones, with 90% to 95% found just once. Specimen: peripheral blood, collected 28 days after the second AZD1222 dose. These receptors all come from an adult who received the AZD1222 COVID-19 vaccine.

A few counts support this clone. The chain couples TRBV4-3 to TRBJ2-7; 7 nucleotides line up with TRBD1. Germline V gene data show CDR1 as LGHNA and CDR2 as YSLEER. Unmatched junction bases numbered 7, after V lost 1 base and J lost 1 base. The CDR3 totals 16 residues. CDR3 DNA sequence: TGCGCCAGCAGCCAAGGGGCAACAGGGGAGTCCTACGAGCAGTACTTC. This sequence encodes CASSQGATGESYEQYF.

The CDR3 here is CASRDGWNEKLFF. In nucleotides, the CDR3 is TGTGCCAGTAGGGACGGTTGGAATGAAAAACTGTTTTTT. The V gene is TRBV19, the J gene TRBJ1-4; D is uncertain. CDR3 size: 13 residues. Germline CDR1 and CDR2: LNHDA and SQIVND (reference sequence). V was trimmed by 6 bases and J by 5 bases, leaving 10 bases between them.

This clone was seen only a few times. This rearrangement joins TRBV19 to TRBJ2-3; 11 bases fit TRBD1. This CDR3 is 14 amino acids long. The V and J ends lost 3 bases and 4 bases, in that order; junction bases with no gene match: 0. Germline lookup yields CDR1 LNHDA and CDR2 SQIVND (reference sequence). CDR3 nucleotide sequence: TGTGCCAGTAGTATGGGACAGGGGGCAGATACGCAGTATTTT. Amino acids: CASSMGQGADTQYF.

This chain connects TRBV6-5 to TRBJ1-6, with 7 bases lining up with TRBD1. The J segment lost 10 bases and the V segment lost 6 bases, leaving 3 bases of the junction unmatched. The CDR3 totals 12 residues. In germline, CDR1 is MNHEY, CDR2 SVGAGI. The DNA of the CDR3 is TGTGCCAGCAGAATACAGGGGTCACCCCTCCACTTT. Translating gives CASRIQGSPLHF.

This clone was recorded once. The chain couples TRBV28 to TRBJ2-1; unclear D gene. This CDR3 comprises 15 residues. Germline loops: CDR1 MDHEN, CDR2 SYDVKM. Trimming took 3 bases from V and 9 from J, leaving 18 bases between them. CDR3 region: CASSFNGPIMSEQFF. In nucleotides, the CDR3 is TGTGCCAGCAGTTTTAACGGACCGATAATGAGTGAGCAGTTCTTC.

The chain joins TRBV7-2 to TRBJ2-5; 7 bases are a match to TRBD1. Germline assignment: CDR1 SGHTA and CDR2 FQGNSA. The CDR3 spans 15 residues. J was trimmed by 1 base and V by 2 bases; bases with no gene match: 4. CDR3 DNA sequence: TGTGCCAGCAGCTTACTCGGGACAGTCCAAGAGACCCAGTACTTC. This sequence encodes CASSLLGTVQETQYF.

This chain connects TRBV19 to TRBJ2-1; TRBD1 matches 7 bases. The CDR3 covers 15 residues. The V gene's germline CDR1 is LNHDA and CDR2 SQIVND (reference sequence). With 6 bases clipped from V and 1 base from J, the junction kept 6 bases outside the gene matches. The chain's CDR3 is CASRTGMGSYNEQFF. CDR3 coding DNA: TGTGCCAGTAGGACAGGGATGGGGTCCTACAATGAGCAGTTCTTC.

The V call is TRBV12-3 or TRBV12-4, the J call TRBJ1-6; maybe TRBD1 (5 bases). The CDR3 has 13 residues. V dropped 5 bases and J dropped 13 bases, with 15 bases sitting between them. CDR3 nucleotides: TGTGCCAGCAGTCGCAATCGGAGGGACCCCCTCCACTTT. This translates into CASSRNRRDPLHF.

The V call is TRBV4-3, the J call TRBJ2-3; 12 positions match TRBD1. Trimming cost V 7 bases and J 4 bases; bases outside gene matches: 15. Per the germline V gene, CDR1 is LGHNA and CDR2 is YSLEER. The CDR3 is made up of 18 amino acids. The CDR3 DNA reads TGCGCCAGCACACCACGCGTCGGGGGGACAGGGGGCCCAGATACGCAGTATTTT. It yields the protein CASTPRVGGTGGPDTQYF.

The chain recombines TRBV6-5 with TRBJ1-5, with D uncertain. The ends were cut back, 2 bases at V and 7 bases at J, with 9 bases in the middle. CDR3 size: 13 residues. CDR1 is MNHEY and CDR2 is SVGAGI in the germline V gene. In nucleotides, the CDR3 is TGTGCCAGCAGTTACGGCATCGGGCAGCCCCAGCATTTT. This encodes CASSYGIGQPQHF.

The chain uses TRBV11-2 and TRBJ2-7; maybe TRBD2 (6 bases). Trimming shortened V by 2 bases and J by 0 bases, and 8 bases separated the two germline ends. The CDR3 runs 14 residues. In germline, CDR1 is SGHAT, CDR2 FQNNGV. CDR3 region: CASSLRLGSYEQYF. The CDR3 coding sequence is TGTGCCAGCAGCTTACGACTAGGCTCCTACGAGCAGTACTTC. Supplemented by reference TRBV11-2 and TRBJ2-7, the full variable domain reads EAGVAQSPRYKIIEKRQSVAFWCNPISGHATLYWYQQILGQGPKLLIQFQNNGVVDDSQLPKDRFSAERLKGVDSTLKIQPAKLEDSAVYLCASSLRLGSYEQYFGPGTRLTVT.

V is TRBV19 and J is TRBJ2-3; TRBD1 agrees at 12 bases. The V and J ends lost 4 bases and 2 bases, in that order; junction bases with no gene match: 10. The germline gives CDR1 LNHDA, CDR2 SQIVND (reference sequence). The CDR3 totals 18 residues. The CDR3 DNA is TGTGCCAGTAGTACGGGACAGGGGGCGCGAAGCAACACAGATACGCAGTATTTT. Amino acids: CASSTGQGARSNTDTQYF.

This sequence joins TRBV11-2 and TRBJ1-2; D gene ambiguous. Trimming shortened V by 0 bases and J by 2 bases, and 4 bases separated the two germline ends. The CDR3 covers 13 residues. CDR1 and CDR2 from the germline V gene are SGHAT and FQNNGV. Here the CDR3 reads CASSLEGNYGYTF. The CDR3 DNA follows: TGTGCCAGCAGCTTAGAAGGCAACTATGGCTACACCTTC.

The V call is TRBV5-6, the J call TRBJ1-6; 7 bases match TRBD1. The V gene end was trimmed by 4 bases and the J gene end by 9 bases; junction bases not matched to a gene: 13. Germline V CDR1 and CDR2: SGHDT, YYEEEE. This CDR3 has 16 amino acids. CDR3 nucleotide sequence: TGTGCCAGCAGCCCCCGACAGGGAACCGTTTTTTCACCCCTCCACTTT. Encoded protein: CASSPRQGTVFSPLHF.

This chain connects TRBV2 to TRBJ1-6, with TRBD1 as a possible D gene (5 bases). This CDR3 has 15 residues. Between the trimmed V and J ends, which lost 6 bases and 0 bases, there was a span of 9 bases. Germline V CDR1 and CDR2: SNHLY, FYNNEI. The CDR3 sequence: CASRTESSYNSPLHF. Here the CDR3 DNA reads TGTGCCAGCAGGACAGAGAGCTCCTATAATTCACCCCTCCACTTT.

V is TRBV18 and J is TRBJ2-4; 16 nucleotides line up with TRBD2. V was pared by 0 bases and J by 6 bases, with 8 bases of the junction left unmatched. The CDR3 is 19 residues long. Germline V gives CDR1 KGHSH, CDR2 LQKENI. CDR3 region: CASSPPGTSGRAGGNIQYF. In DNA form, the CDR3 reads TGTGCCAGCTCACCACCCGGGACTAGCGGGAGGGCCGGCGGAAACATTCAGTACTTC.

The chain couples TRBV2 to TRBJ2-5; D may correspond to TRBD1 or TRBD2 (6 bases each). This CDR3 has 14 amino acids. V was cut by 6 bases and J by 3 bases, with 14 bases left in between. CDR1 is SNHLY, CDR2 FYNNEI, per germline. The chain's CDR3 is CASRLPRGEETQYF. CDR3 in DNA: TGTGCCAGCAGGCTCCCGAGGGGGGAAGAGACCCAGTACTTC.

This chain's CDR3 is CASSSDSGNTIYF. CDR3 bases: TGCGCCAGCAGCTCGGACTCTGGAAACACCATATATTTT. The chain joins TRBV4-1 to TRBJ1-3, with no clear D. The CDR3 consists of 13 residues. The germline V gene has CDR1 MGHRA and CDR2 YSYEKL. With 5 bases removed from V and 0 bases from J, the gap between germline ends came to 5 bases.

The rearrangement uses TRBV18 and TRBJ1-2; D remains unclear. V was shortened by 5 bases and J by 5 bases, with 9 bases between the two germline ends. Per the germline V gene, CDR1 is KGHSH and CDR2 is LQKENI. The CDR3 spans 12 residues. The CDR3 loop reads CASSEWKYGYTF. CDR3 coding DNA: TGTGCCAGCTCAGAGTGGAAGTATGGCTACACCTTC.

The genes are TRBV7-8 and TRBJ1-5; TRBD1 agrees at 8 bases. Germline lookup yields CDR1 SGHVS and CDR2 FQNEAQ. The ends lost 8 bases at V and 8 bases at J; junction bases unmatched: 14. The CDR3 sequence is 15 residues long. The DNA for the CDR3 is TGTGCCAGCTCAAACCCAGGACAGGGCTTGGAGCCCCAGCATTTT. Its translation: CASSNPGQGLEPQHF.

The V and J genes are TRBV4-1 and TRBJ1-4; the D is unclear. Germline V CDR1 and CDR2: MGHRA, YSYEKL. This CDR3 comprises 18 residues. The V end lost 0 bases, the J end lost 3 bases, and 17 bases lay between the germline ends. The CDR3 DNA follows: TGCGCCAGCAGCCAAGATCCCCCCATAGATGCGGCTAATGAAAAACTGTTTTTT. It translates to CASSQDPPIDAANEKLFF.

The rearrangement uses TRBV30 and TRBJ2-5; 7 bases are shared with TRBD1. Per germline, CDR1 GTSNPN and CDR2 SVGIG (reference sequence). The CDR3 has 13 amino acids. Germline trimming cut 0 bases from V and 5 bases from J; bases unmatched to any gene: 3. The CDR3 DNA follows: TGTGCCTGGAGTGTGGACAGGAGGGAGACCCAGTACTTC. This codes for CAWSVDRRETQYF. Together with reference TRBV30 and TRBJ2-5, the CDR3 gives the full variable domain: SQTIHQWPATLVQPVGSPLSLECTVEGTSNPNLYWYRQAAGRGLQLLFYSVGIGQISSEVPQNLSASRPQDRQFILSSKKLLLSDSGFYLCAWSVDRRETQYFGPGTRLLVL.

This chain joins TRBV6-5 and TRBJ1-2; the match to TRBD1 covers 7 bases. Germline CDR1 MNHEY, CDR2 SVGAGI. Trimming removed 8 bases from V and 4 bases from J; junction bases left unmatched: 4. The CDR3 loop spans 12 amino acids. The CDR3 bases are TGTGCCAGCCATGGACAGGTCTATGGCTACACCTTC. It yields the protein CASHGQVYGYTF.

The V and J genes are TRBV5-1 and TRBJ1-6; tentative D call: TRBD1 (6 bases). The germline V and J ends were trimmed by 0 bases and 9 bases, with 10 bases remaining between them. The CDR3 sequence is 14 residues long. Looked up from germline, CDR1 is SGHRS and CDR2 is YFSETQ. CDR3 DNA sequence: TGCGCCAGCAGCTTGGGGACAGAATTTTCACCCCTCCACTTT. It encodes CASSLGTEFSPLHF.

The genes are TRBV18 and TRBJ1-6; a possible D gene is TRBD1 (6 bases). Germline CDR1 and CDR2: KGHSH and LQKENI. The CDR3 contains 16 residues. V lost 3 bases and J lost 10, with 19 bases in between. The CDR3 protein is CASSPAGGGQSSPLHF. CDR3 coding DNA: TGTGCCAGCTCACCGGCGGGGGGGGGACAAAGCTCACCCCTCCACTTT.

Of note for this clone: Mismatch with germline at one junction end may stem from a read error. This chain links TRBV18 with TRBJ2-2; D unresolved. The CDR3 is 16 amino acids. The V gene's germline CDR1 is KGHSH and CDR2 LQKENI. In nucleotides, the CDR3 is TGTGCCAGCTCAACACCTTCACACTCGAACACCGGGGAGCTGTTTTTT. It encodes CASSTPSHSNTGELFF.

The J gene is TRBJ2-1, the V gene TRBV13; no definite D call. This CDR3 comprises 16 residues. The germline V gene encodes CDR1 PRHDT and CDR2 FYEKMQ (reference sequence). V gave up 5 bases and J gave up 0 bases, with 14 bases separating them. The CDR3 DNA reads TGTGCCAGCAGCCCCCGACCCGCCTCCTCCTACAATGAGCAGTTCTTC. Its translation: CASSPRPASSYNEQFF.